Given below is one T cell receptor beta chain in context. Its target is unknown. TCRdb re-analysed the 5' RACE reads in MiXCR, keeping a single row per CDR3 protein. The table records 500,000 or so distinct CDR3 sequences, around 20% of them present only once. The data derive from a study of identical twins. Notes on the study in general: Conclusions leaned on cross-sectional statistical analysis and did not track the same donors over time.

The CDR3 covers 15 residues. V dropped 4 bases and J dropped 3; count of bases not matched to a gene: 6. In addition, the sample was reused for a study of T cells expressing NK-cell markers. This second report adds: The study did not resolve the HCMV specificity of expanded NKG2C+ T cell clones.

The origin of this receptor is a woman aged 18-35 years in good health. The genes are TRBV12-3 or TRBV12-4 and TRBJ1-2, with 9 positions matching TRBD1. The sequencing sample was made of CD4+ T cells sorted from blood. In DNA form, the CDR3 reads TGTGCCAGCAGTTCCCCGGACAGGGGAGACTATGGCTACACCTTC. Amino acid sequence: CASSSPDRGDYGYTF.